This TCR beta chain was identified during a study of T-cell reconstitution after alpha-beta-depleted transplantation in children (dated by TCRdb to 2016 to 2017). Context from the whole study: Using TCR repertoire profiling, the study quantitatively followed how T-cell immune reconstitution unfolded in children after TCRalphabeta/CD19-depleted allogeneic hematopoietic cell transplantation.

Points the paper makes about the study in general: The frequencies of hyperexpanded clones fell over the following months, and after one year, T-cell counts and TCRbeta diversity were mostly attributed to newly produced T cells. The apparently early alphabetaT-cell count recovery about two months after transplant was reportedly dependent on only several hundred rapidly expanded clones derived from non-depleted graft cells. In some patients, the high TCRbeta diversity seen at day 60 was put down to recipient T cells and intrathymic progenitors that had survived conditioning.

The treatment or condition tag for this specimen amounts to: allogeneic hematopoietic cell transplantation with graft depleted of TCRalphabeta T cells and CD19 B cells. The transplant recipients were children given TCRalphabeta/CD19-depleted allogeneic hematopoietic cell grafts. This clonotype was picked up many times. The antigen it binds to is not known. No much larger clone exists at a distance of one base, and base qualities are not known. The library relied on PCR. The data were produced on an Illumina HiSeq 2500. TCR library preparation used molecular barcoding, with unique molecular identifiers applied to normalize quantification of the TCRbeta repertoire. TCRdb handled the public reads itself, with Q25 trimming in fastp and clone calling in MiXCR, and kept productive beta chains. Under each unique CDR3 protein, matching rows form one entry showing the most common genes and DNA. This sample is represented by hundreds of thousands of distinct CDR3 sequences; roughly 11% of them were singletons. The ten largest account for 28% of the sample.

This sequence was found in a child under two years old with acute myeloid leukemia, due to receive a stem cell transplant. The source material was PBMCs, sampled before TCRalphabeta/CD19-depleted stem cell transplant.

In nucleotide form, the sequence is TGTGCCAGCAGTCCACACGGCGCACATGGAGTACCCTACGAGCAGTACTTC. Its translation is CASSPHGAHGVPYEQYF. This chain joins TRBV11-1 to TRBJ2-7, with the D gene not confidently named. CDR3 length: 17 amino acids, cysteine to phenylalanine. Only CDR3 DNA remains: 51 bases, in frame from the first base. The CDR1 and CDR2 encoded by the germline V gene (reference sequence) are SGHAT and FQDESV. At the junction V is shortened by 6 bases and J by 2 bases, with 23 bases in between.